This T cell receptor (beta chain) emerged from a study of T cells in Graves' hyperthyroidism and ophthalmopathy. Study findings and constraints: Most thyroid clonotypes expanded above 0.001 appeared in blood too.

This clonotype has a handful of counts. Its cognate antigen is unknown. One end of the junction is discordant with germline, which a read error may explain. RNA transcripts yielded amplified TCR beta CDR3 regions. TCR CDR3 underwent first-round RT-PCR with the HTBI primer set. TCRdb reprocessed the multiplex PCR reads with MiXCR, giving one entry per CDR3 protein. The sample consists of a few hundred thousand distinct CDR3 sequences, about 20% of them appearing once. Germline assignment: CDR1 MNHEY and CDR2 SVGAGI. This CDR3 comprises 13 residues. Graves' hyperthyroidism showing no ophthalmopathy progression within 18 months was considered stable. Out of 10 ml of fresh peripheral blood came the PBMCs.

The sequenced sample was blood. The source is a man aged 18 to 30 with Graves' hyperthyroidism. The V and J genes are TRBV6-5 and TRBJ2-7; D call uncertain. CDR3 protein: CASSYGGSYEQCF. In DNA, the CDR3 is TGTGCCAGCAGTTATGGCGGCTCCTACGAGCAGTGCTTC.